A single sample is the source of the 15 T cell receptor beta chains below, sequenced in a study of blood T cell repertoires in COVID-19. Generated by immunoSEQ multiplex PCR, the TCRdb table keeps only in-frame clones and is missing some. The data show about 220,000 clones, about 80% seen once. The specimen was peripheral blood. The source is a woman aged 60 to 75 with acute or convalescent COVID-19.

The chain recombines TRBV6-6 with TRBJ1-1; TRBD1 matches at 7 bases. CDR1 MNHNY and CDR2 SVGAGI come from the germline V gene (reference sequence). This CDR3 region has 15 residues. Trimming took 7 bases from V and 0 from J; bases not matched to a gene: 8. The CDR3 here is CASTQGGQMNTEAFF. CDR3 bases: TGTGCCAGCACCCAGGGGGGCCAAATGAACACTGAAGCTTTCTTT.

The chain links TRBV13 to TRBJ2-4; D is unresolved. CDR3 size: 14 residues. Germline values: CDR1 PRHDT, CDR2 FYEKMQ (reference sequence). V was cut by 0 bases and J by 0 bases, with 3 bases left in between. CDR3 protein: CASSLGLAKNIQYF. Written as DNA, the CDR3 is TGTGCCAGCAGCTTAGGACTAGCCAAAAACATTCAGTACTTC.

The chain has TRBV5-6 and TRBJ2-3; D perhaps matches TRBD2 (5 bases). CDR1 is SGHDT, CDR2 YYEEEE, per germline. Trimming took 1 base from V and 0 from J, leaving 6 bases between them. The CDR3 has 14 residues. The CDR3 protein is CASSLLASTDTQYF. CDR3 nucleotide sequence: TGTGCCAGCAGCTTGTTAGCGAGCACAGATACGCAGTATTTT.

V usage is TRBV29-1 and J usage is TRBJ2-2, with 9 bases identical to TRBD2. CDR3 size: 18 residues. CDR1 is SQVTM, CDR2 ANQGSEA, per germline. With 6 bases clipped from V and 0 bases from J, the junction kept 14 bases outside the gene matches. CDR3 residues: CSVRLTPGGGANTGELFF. The DNA of the CDR3 is TGCAGCGTACGCCTAACCCCCGGCGGGGGGGCGAACACCGGGGAGCTGTTTTTT.

V and J are TRBV10-1 and TRBJ2-3, with D uncertain. Between the trimmed V and J ends, which lost 4 bases and 3 bases, there was a span of 8 bases. The CDR3 spans 13 residues. Germline V gene lookup returns CDR1 WNHNN and CDR2 SYGVQD (reference sequence). CDR3 nucleotides: TGCGCCAGCAGTGGCCCGCAGACAGATACGCAGTATTTT. Encoded protein: CASSGPQTDTQYF.

This clone came up many times. V usage is TRBV5-6 and J usage is TRBJ1-1, with a possible D match to TRBD1 (6 bases). This CDR3 is built from 13 residues. The ends were cut back, 4 bases at V and 2 bases at J, with 9 bases in the middle. Germline assignment: CDR1 SGHDT and CDR2 YYEEEE. CDR3 DNA: TGTGCCAGCAGCGTGGACAGTAACACTGAAGCTTTCTTT. This gives the protein CASSVDSNTEAFF.

The chain couples TRBV29-1 to TRBJ1-2; 8 positions agree with TRBD1. Germline values: CDR1 SQVTM, CDR2 ANQGSEA. The CDR3 is made up of 12 amino acids. With 3 bases clipped from V and 5 bases from J, the junction kept 2 bases outside the gene matches. CDR3 sequence reads: CSVEGQAYGYTF. The DNA of the CDR3 is TGCAGCGTTGAGGGACAGGCATATGGCTACACCTTC.

V gene TRBV5-1 combines with J gene TRBJ1-6; a possible D gene is TRBD1 (5 bases). The CDR3 length is 15 residues. Germline values: CDR1 SGHRS, CDR2 YFSETQ. Between the trimmed V and J ends, which lost 0 bases and 9 bases, there was a span of 13 bases. The CDR3 sequence is CASSLGPGVSSPLHF. DNA of the CDR3: TGCGCCAGCAGCTTGGGGCCGGGGGTCAGTTCACCCCTCCACTTT.

The V gene is TRBV9, the J gene TRBJ1-1, with D perhaps matching TRBD1 (6 bases). CDR3 length: 14 residues. The germline V gene encodes CDR1 SGDLS and CDR2 YYNGEE. Trimming left V 4 bases short and J 1 base short, with 11 bases between. DNA of the CDR3: TGTGCCAGCAGCCCCCGACAGGAGAACACTGAAGCTTTCTTT. It is translated as CASSPRQENTEAFF.

The chain recombines TRBV28 with TRBJ2-1, with TRBD2 as a possible D gene (5 bases). V was clipped by 3 bases and J by 6 bases, with 9 bases between them. The V gene's germline CDR1 is MDHEN and CDR2 SYDVKM. The CDR3 is 13 residues long. This CDR3 is CASSLEGSNEQFF. As DNA, the CDR3 is TGTGCCAGCAGTTTGGAAGGGAGCAATGAGCAGTTCTTC.

V usage is TRBV6-6 and J usage is TRBJ1-5, with a tentative D call TRBD1 (5 bases). The germline gives CDR1 MNHNY, CDR2 SVGAGI (reference sequence). V lost 6 bases to trimming and J lost 5 bases, with 14 bases between them. The CDR3 runs to 14 residues. CDR3 region: CASSGHWADQPQHF. In DNA form, the CDR3 reads TGTGCCAGCAGCGGACATTGGGCGGATCAGCCCCAGCATTTT.

With respect to this clone: Being one base from a much bigger clone, this may be a read error. The chain employs TRBV28 and TRBJ2-7; D might be TRBD1 (5 bases). There are 12 residues in the CDR3. The ends were cut back, 5 bases at V and 3 bases at J, with 8 bases in the middle. The germline gives CDR1 MDHEN, CDR2 SYDVKM. The CDR3 spells CASSPGHYEQYF. In DNA form, the CDR3 reads TGTGCCAGCAGTCCAGGACACTACGAGCAGTACTTC.

A word on this clone: One end of the junction fails to match germline, which may point to a read error. This chain uses TRBV5-1 with TRBJ1-1; 7 bases map to TRBD1. This CDR3 has 15 residues. Germline CDR1 is SGHRS and CDR2 is YFSETQ. The CDR3 region is CVSSLQGPMNTEAFF. The CDR3 DNA reads TGCGTCAGCAGTCTACAGGGGCCGATGAACACTGAAGCTTTCTTT. Filled out from reference TRBV5-1 and TRBJ1-1, the complete variable domain reads KAGVTQTPRYLIKTRGQQVTLSCSPISGHRSVSWYQQTPGQGLQFLFEYFSETQRNKGNFPGRFSGRQFSNSRSEMNVSTLELGDSALYLCVSSLQGPMNTEAFFGQGTRLTVV.

This clone was detected only once. V and J are TRBV14 and TRBJ1-1; D possibly corresponds to TRBD1 (6 bases). CDR3 length: 14 amino acids. Trimming shortened V by 3 bases and J by 3 bases, and 11 bases separated the two germline ends. Germline CDR1 and CDR2: SGHDN and FVKESK. The CDR3 DNA is TGTGCCAGCAGCCAGGAAGACAGGTACACTGAAGCTTTCTTT. Encoded protein: CASSQEDRYTEAFF.

This rearrangement joins TRBV28 to TRBJ1-1, with 7 bases matching TRBD1. The germline CDR1 and CDR2 sequences are MDHEN and SYDVKM. V lost 6 bases and J lost 1; bases outside the gene matches: 8. CDR3 length: 15 amino acids. The CDR3, as DNA: TGTGCCAGCAGCAGGGCAGGGGGAGGGAACACTGAAGCTTTCTTT. This gives the protein CASSRAGGGNTEAFF.